Each of the 21 T cell receptor beta chains below was sequenced from the same sample in a study of Tregs in tolerant kidney transplant recipients. These TCRs are of unknown antigen specificity. The table came from immunoSEQ multiplex PCR; TCRdb's copy has only in-frame clones and leaves some out. This sample carries under 50,000 clones, about 95% of them seen once, and the ten largest clones take 0.37%. Sequenced material: Tregs from blood cultured with allogeneic cells. Receptor source: a human donor in good health.

The genes are TRBV6-5 and TRBJ2-7, with D tentatively TRBD1 (6 bases). Germline-derived CDR1 and CDR2 are MNHEY and SVGAGI. The CDR3 sequence is 13 residues long. V was pared by 6 bases and J by 6 bases, with 15 bases between. The CDR3 coding sequence is TGTGCCAGCAGGCTAATCAGGGGCACCGAGCAGTACTTC. This codes for CASRLIRGTEQYF.

Regarding this clone: This CDR3 is also generated by other DNA sequences in the sample. The CDR3 loop reads CASSSPREGAKNSPLHF. In DNA form, the CDR3 reads TGTGCCAGCTCATCCCCCCGAGAAGGGGCCAAAAATTCACCCCTCCACTTT. The V gene is TRBV18, the J gene TRBJ1-6, with TRBD1 as a possible D gene (5 bases). In germline, CDR1 is KGHSH, CDR2 LQKENI. Trimming removed 5 bases from V and 7 bases from J, with 21 bases in between. CDR3 size: 17 residues.

The chain carries TRBV5-4 and TRBJ2-6; D remains unclear. The germline CDR1 and CDR2 sequences are SGHNT and YYREEE (reference sequence). Trimming shortened V by 5 bases and J by 0 bases, and 9 bases separated the two germline ends. The CDR3 totals 15 residues. CDR3 DNA: TGTGCCAGCAGTTTTAGGAGCTCTGGGGCCAACGTCCTGACTTTC. It is translated as CASSFRSSGANVLTF.

This chain joins TRBV19 and TRBJ2-5; unclear D gene. This CDR3 is 13 amino acids long. The V gene's germline CDR1 is LNHDA and CDR2 SQIVND (reference sequence). Trimming took off 7 bases at V and 2 bases at J, with 11 bases between the two ends. CDR3 nucleotide sequence: TGTGCCAGTAAAGTCGGCGGTCAAGAGACCCAGTACTTC. This gives the protein CASKVGGQETQYF.

The V gene is TRBV10-3, the J gene TRBJ2-7, with 8 bases that match TRBD1. This CDR3 comprises 15 residues. Germline trimming cut 2 bases from V and 1 base from J; bases unmatched to any gene: 4. Germline V lookup: CDR1 ENHRY, CDR2 SYGVKD. DNA of the CDR3: TGTGCCATCAGTGAGATACAGGGGGTATCCTACGAGCAGTACTTC. Its translation: CAISEIQGVSYEQYF.

The rearrangement uses TRBV11-3 and TRBJ2-2; 8 bases map to TRBD1. CDR1 and CDR2 (germline): SGHNT, YENEEA. This CDR3 has 17 amino acids. V lost 5 bases to trimming and J lost 13 bases; unmatched junction nucleotides: 21. The CDR3 DNA reads TGTGCCAGCAGCCTACAGGGGGGAAGGACTCGGGGAGAGATGCTGTTTTTT. It translates to CASSLQGGRTRGEMLFF.

The chain uses TRBV7-6 and TRBJ1-6; D possibly corresponds to TRBD1 (6 bases). The CDR3 covers 17 residues. V gave up 4 bases and J gave up 7 bases, with 20 bases separating them. Per the germline V gene, CDR1 is SGHVS and CDR2 is FNYEAQ. The CDR3 DNA follows: TGTGCCAGCAGCTCCCACCCGGGGGGGCGAGAAAATTCACCCCTCCACTTT. Translated, it gives CASSSHPGGRENSPLHF.

This chain connects TRBV5-1 to TRBJ2-3; 7 bases map to TRBD2. J gave up 5 bases and V 0 bases, and 9 bases lay outside the gene matches. In germline, CDR1 is SGHRS, CDR2 YFSETQ. This CDR3 region has 16 residues. The DNA for the CDR3 is TGCGCCAGCAGCTTGGAACTAGCGACACTCATAGATACGCAGTATTTT. Protein product: CASSLELATLIDTQYF.

The rearrangement links TRBV5-4 to TRBJ1-6, with D perhaps TRBD1 (6 bases). Deletions cut 0 bases from V and 8 bases from J, with 15 bases between. CDR3 length: 16 amino acids. Germline-derived CDR1 and CDR2 are SGHNT and YYREEE (reference sequence). CDR3 region: CASSLVREQGYSPLHF. CDR3 DNA: TGTGCCAGCAGCTTGGTCCGCGAACAGGGTTATTCACCCCTCCACTTT.

V gene TRBV19 combines with J gene TRBJ2-7; 8 bases are shared with TRBD2. The CDR3 contains 14 residues. Germline CDR1 is LNHDA and CDR2 is SQIVND (reference sequence). The V segment lost 5 bases and the J segment 3 bases; nucleotides outside the gene matches: 6. CDR3 sequence reads: CASSASGGDYEQYF. CDR3 sequence (DNA): TGTGCCAGTAGTGCCTCGGGGGGGGACTACGAGCAGTACTTC.

The chain combines TRBV7-9 with TRBJ2-1; possible D gene TRBD2, 5 bases. Trimming stripped 0 bases from V and 12 bases from J, with 18 bases between. The V gene's germline CDR1 is SEHNR and CDR2 FQNEAQ (reference sequence). This CDR3 contains 15 residues. The CDR3 is CASSLADVRGFGQFF. The CDR3, as DNA: TGTGCCAGCAGCTTAGCGGATGTCCGGGGTTTTGGGCAGTTCTTC.

The chain has TRBV7-9 and TRBJ2-2; D may be TRBD2 (6 bases). The germline gives CDR1 SEHNR, CDR2 FQNEAQ (reference sequence). Trimming shortened V by 4 bases and J by 4 bases, and 10 bases separated the two germline ends. The length of the CDR3 is 14 residues. In DNA form, the CDR3 reads TGTGCCAGCAGCTATGGAGGGAGCACCGGGGAGCTGTTTTTT. Amino acid sequence: CASSYGGSTGELFF.

The V call is TRBV5-1, the J call TRBJ2-5; no reliable D call. There are 12 residues in the CDR3. V dropped 7 bases and J dropped 1 base, with 8 bases sitting between them. CDR1 is SGHRS, CDR2 YFSETQ, per germline. The CDR3 nucleotides are TGCGCCAGCGGAAAGGGCCAAGAGACCCAGTACTTC. It encodes CASGKGQETQYF.

This clone was recorded once. This sequence joins TRBV27 and TRBJ1-1; a possible D gene is TRBD1 (5 bases). Germline CDR1 reads MNHEY; CDR2 reads SMNVEV (reference sequence). This CDR3 contains 14 residues. Trimming shortened V by 5 bases and J by 5 bases, and 15 bases separated the two germline ends. The CDR3 sequence: CASSPEGRMTEAFF. The CDR3, as DNA: TGTGCCAGCAGTCCCGAGGGGAGGATGACTGAAGCTTTCTTT.

The J gene is TRBJ2-3, the V gene TRBV2, with 7 bases aligning to TRBD1. Losses at the gene ends were 7 bases for V and 2 bases for J; bases not matched to a gene: 9. The germline gives CDR1 SNHLY, CDR2 FYNNEI. This CDR3 spans 15 amino acids. CDR3 DNA: TGTGCCAGCACCAAACAGGGGTTGAACACAGATACGCAGTATTTT. This translates into CASTKQGLNTDTQYF.

V gene TRBV18 combines with J gene TRBJ2-5; D unclear. Germline CDR1 and CDR2: KGHSH and LQKENI. The length of the CDR3 is 13 residues. Trimming left V 4 bases short and J 4 bases short, with 10 bases between. CDR3 loop: CASSLALTETQYF. DNA of the CDR3: TGTGCCAGCTCACTGGCGCTTACAGAGACCCAGTACTTC.

This sequence joins TRBV6-1 and TRBJ1-4; D is possibly TRBD1 (6 bases). The CDR3 is made up of 15 amino acids. Trimming cost V 4 bases and J 7 bases, with 16 bases left between them. Germline CDR1 is MNHNS and CDR2 is SASEGT. The CDR3 sequence is CASSGRGLSGEKLFF. The CDR3 nucleotides are TGTGCCAGCAGTGGCAGGGGATTAAGCGGTGAAAAACTGTTTTTT.

This chain joins TRBV19 and TRBJ2-7, with TRBD2 matching 10 bases. CDR3 length: 15 amino acids. Trimming removed 3 bases from V and 4 bases from J; junction bases left unmatched: 6. CDR1 is LNHDA and CDR2 is SQIVND in the germline V gene (reference sequence). The CDR3 reads CASSIWTSGVYEQYF. CDR3 bases: TGTGCCAGTAGTATCTGGACTAGCGGAGTGTACGAGCAGTACTTC.

This chain uses TRBV11-2 with TRBJ1-2; 7 positions agree with TRBD1. Germline loops: CDR1 SGHAT, CDR2 FQNNGV. Trimming cost V 5 bases and J 4 bases; bases outside gene matches: 7. The CDR3 is 14 amino acids. The CDR3 DNA follows: TGTGCCAGCAGCCTAGGGACAGAGGGCTATGGCTACACCTTC. Protein: CASSLGTEGYGYTF.

This chain joins TRBV4-1 and TRBJ2-1; 7 nucleotides agree with TRBD2. In germline, CDR1 is MGHRA, CDR2 YSYEKL. The CDR3 is made up of 16 amino acids. V gave up 1 base and J gave up 8 bases; unmatched junction bases: 11. For the CDR3, the DNA is TGCGCCAGCAGCCAAGTGGGAGCGGGGAGGCGGGATGAGCAGTTCTTC. It encodes CASSQVGAGRRDEQFF.

The chain couples TRBV7-9 to TRBJ1-1; no firm D call. Trimming shortened V by 3 bases and J by 2 bases, and 4 bases separated the two germline ends. The CDR3 sequence is 12 residues long. Germline CDR1 reads SEHNR; CDR2 reads FQNEAQ (reference sequence). In DNA, the CDR3 is TGTGCCAGCAGCTTCGCCAACACTGAAGCTTTCTTT. It specifies CASSFANTEAFF.